The next 25 T cell receptor beta chains were all read from a single sample in a study of post-analysis software for immune sequencing data. Points from the study as a whole: A handful of TRBV segments were significantly more frequent in patients than in controls. TRBV5-6, TRBV5-1 and TRBV20-1 were among these segments.

TCR beta libraries were prepared from cDNA with unique molecular identifiers. TCRdb re-called the PCR reads with MiXCR, one entry per CDR3 protein. The profile shows about 430,000 distinct CDR3 sequences, about 39% of them singletons. The antigens of these receptors remain unknown. The sequenced sample consisted of blood. The receptor source for this set is a girl aged 2 to 9 with multiple sclerosis.

This clonotype was detected only a few times. The chain uses TRBV5-1 and TRBJ2-7; D tentatively reads TRBD1 or TRBD2 (5 bases each). The CDR3 runs 15 residues. Germline loops: CDR1 SGHRS, CDR2 YFSETQ. The V gene lost 3 bases and the J gene lost 2 bases, with 15 bases spanning the gap. This CDR3 is CASSWDPLGAYEQYF. CDR3 nucleotide sequence: TGCGCCAGCAGCTGGGACCCCCTAGGCGCCTACGAGCAGTACTTC.

The chain uses TRBV4-2 and TRBJ2-5; 15 nucleotides match TRBD2. The J call may be incorrect, as the DNA end agrees better with TRBJ2-7. Germline lookup yields CDR1 LGHNA and CDR2 YNFKEQ. The CDR3 runs to 18 residues. CDR3 coding DNA: TGTGCCAGCAGCCAAGCTGCCGGGACTAGCGGGAGGAGATCCGAGCAGTACTTC. Amino acid sequence: CASSQAAGTSGRRSEQYF.

The chain couples TRBV6-2 or TRBV6-3 to TRBJ1-2; D not resolved. Germline CDR1 is MNHEY and CDR2 is SVGEGT. The V end lost 6 bases, the J end lost 4 bases, and 12 bases lay between the germline ends. CDR3 size: 13 residues. CDR3 region: CASSHGGSYGYTF. The CDR3, as DNA: TGTGCCAGCAGCCACGGAGGGTCCTATGGCTACACCTTC.

The chain links TRBV20-1 to TRBJ2-1; TRBD1 agrees at 7 bases. Germline values: CDR1 DFQATT, CDR2 SNEGSKA (reference sequence). V was clipped by 8 bases and J by 6 bases; unmatched bases: 25. The CDR3 is made up of 18 amino acids. CDR3 bases: TGCAGTACCCTGGACAGGCGTCGAACTCTCGGCCCCGTCAATGAGCAGTTCTTC. As protein: CSTLDRRRTLGPVNEQFF.

The chain employs TRBV7-9 and TRBJ1-2, with D perhaps TRBD1 (5 bases). With 6 bases removed from V and 5 bases from J, the gap between germline ends came to 10 bases. Per the germline V gene, CDR1 is SEHNR and CDR2 is FQNEAQ (reference sequence). The CDR3 totals 12 residues. The CDR3 protein is CASSGTEYGYTF. Written as DNA, the CDR3 is TGTGCCAGCAGTGGGACCGAGTATGGCTACACCTTC.

This clonotype was recorded only once. The chain is built from TRBV27 and TRBJ1-3; D gene uncertain. CDR1 is MNHEY, CDR2 SMNVEV, per germline (reference sequence). V lost 0 bases and J 1 base, leaving 4 bases between the germline ends. The CDR3 runs to 14 residues. The CDR3 DNA reads TGTGCCAGCAGTTTATCGCCGTCTGGAAACACCATATATTTT. This sequence encodes CASSLSPSGNTIYF.

The gene calls are TRBV10-3 and TRBJ2-1; D assignment may be TRBD1 or TRBD2 (5 bases each). Per germline, CDR1 ENHRY and CDR2 SYGVKD. The CDR3 runs 17 residues. Trimming left V 0 bases short and J 5 bases short, with 17 bases between. CDR3 coding DNA: TGTGCCATCAGTGAGTCTTGGCGGGTGGGGCGGGACAATGAGCAGTTCTTC. Amino acids: CAISESWRVGRDNEQFF.

The rearrangement uses TRBV6-1 and TRBJ2-4; D unresolved. The J call may be mistaken, given a closer DNA end match to TRBJ2-7. Looked up from germline, CDR1 is MNHNS and CDR2 is SASEGT. This CDR3 is built from 12 residues. CDR3 protein: CASSDPSLEQYF. The DNA of the CDR3 is TGTGCCAGCAGTGATCCCTCCCTCGAGCAGTACTTC.

This chain links TRBV5-5 with TRBJ1-5; tentative D call: TRBD1 (6 bases). Germline V gives CDR1 SGHKS, CDR2 YYEKEE (reference sequence). V lost 1 base, J lost 5 bases, and 16 bases lay in between. The CDR3 length is 16 residues. The CDR3 DNA sequence: TGTGCCAGCAGCTTGAGGGTGGGGCAGGGGCATCAGCCCCAGCATTTT. This codes for CASSLRVGQGHQPQHF.

This clonotype appeared a few times. The chain combines TRBV10-1 with TRBJ2-5; perhaps TRBD2 as D (6 bases). Between the trimmed V and J ends, which lost 0 bases and 4 bases, there was a span of 18 bases. Germline CDR1 reads WNHNN; CDR2 reads SYGVQD (reference sequence). The CDR3 has 17 amino acids. CDR3 sequence reads: CASSESRRLAGGETQYF. For the CDR3, the DNA is TGCGCCAGCAGTGAGTCGAGGAGGCTAGCCGGGGGAGAGACCCAGTACTTC.

A word on this clonotype: Its ends do not fully match the called genes, so a read error is possible. The V gene is TRBV12-3 or TRBV12-4, the J gene TRBJ1-5; TRBD1 matches at 9 bases. The CDR3 is 15 residues long. The CDR3 region is CAGSKDRGPNQPQHF. CDR3 in DNA: TGTGCCGGCAGTAAGGACAGGGGCCCCAATCAGCCCCAGCATTTT.

The rearrangement joins TRBV3-1 to TRBJ2-7; D is unresolved. There are 11 residues in the CDR3. V lost 2 bases and J lost 5, with 4 bases in between. Per the germline V gene, CDR1 is LGHDT and CDR2 is YNNKEL (reference sequence). The CDR3 region has the DNA TGTGCCAGCAGCCAAACAGACGAGCAGTACTTC. This encodes CASSQTDEQYF.

The chain joins TRBV20-1 to TRBJ2-1; D possibly corresponds to TRBD2 (5 bases). The CDR3 spans 11 residues. In germline, CDR1 is DFQATT, CDR2 SNEGSKA (reference sequence). Here the CDR3 DNA reads TGCAAACCCGGGACCTACAATGAGCAGTTCTTC. This translates into CKPGTYNEQFF.

This clonotype has just a few counts. This chain connects TRBV20-1 to TRBJ2-5; D is ambiguous. This CDR3 has 12 residues. Trimming pared 2 bases from V and 4 bases from J, leaving 8 bases between. Germline CDR1 is DFQATT and CDR2 is SNEGSKA (reference sequence). For the CDR3, the DNA is TGCAGTGCTAGAAAAACTACAGAGACCCAGTACTTC. As protein: CSARKTTETQYF.

This clonotype was recorded many times. This chain connects TRBV29-1 to TRBJ2-7; D gene ambiguous. Germline V gives CDR1 SQVTM, CDR2 ANQGSEA. Trimming shortened V by 3 bases and J by 0 bases, and 3 bases separated the two germline ends. The CDR3 loop spans 11 amino acids. The CDR3 is CSVDNSYEQYF. The CDR3 DNA sequence: TGCAGCGTTGACAACTCCTACGAGCAGTACTTC.

This clonotype was counted only a few times. J is TRBJ2-3 and V is TRBV9; 11 bases line up with TRBD2. The V gene end was trimmed by 2 bases and the J gene end by 5 bases; junction bases not matched to a gene: 4. This CDR3 has 15 amino acids. Germline V lookup: CDR1 SGDLS, CDR2 YYNGEE. DNA of the CDR3: TGTGCCAGCAGCGTGACTAGCGGGGAGATAGATACGCAGTATTTT. Translating gives CASSVTSGEIDTQYF.

The chain carries TRBV10-3 and TRBJ1-1; perhaps TRBD1 as D (5 bases). In germline, CDR1 is ENHRY, CDR2 SYGVKD. V was pared by 4 bases and J by 8 bases, with 17 bases between. The CDR3 has 14 amino acids. CDR3 loop: CAISAGDSSNEAFF. The CDR3 DNA follows: TGTGCCATCAGTGCGGGAGACAGCTCGAACGAAGCTTTCTTT.

The genes are TRBV6-2 or TRBV6-3 and TRBJ2-1; TRBD2 matches 9 bases. Trimming cost V 4 bases and J 4 bases; bases outside gene matches: 5. This CDR3 comprises 15 residues. Germline V gives CDR1 MNHEY, CDR2 SVGEGT. CDR3 sequence (DNA): TGTGCCAGCAGTTCTCGACTAGCGGTGTACAATGAGCAGTTCTTC. Amino acid sequence: CASSSRLAVYNEQFF.

J is TRBJ2-3 and V is TRBV29-1, with TRBD2 matching 8 bases. The CDR3 spans 13 residues. Germline values: CDR1 SQVTM, CDR2 ANQGSEA. With 6 bases clipped from V and 4 bases from J, the junction kept 6 bases outside the gene matches. The CDR3 nucleotides are TGCAGCGTCGACGGGAGGGGGTCAGATACGCAGTATTTT. This codes for CSVDGRGSDTQYF.

The rearrangement links TRBV7-2 to TRBJ2-4; 10 positions match TRBD2. Germline V CDR1 and CDR2: SGHTA, FQGNSA. V shed 4 bases and J 0 bases; nucleotides not matched to a gene: 3. The CDR3 has 16 amino acids. The CDR3 is CASSWSGGAAKNIQYF. The DNA for the CDR3 is TGTGCCAGCAGCTGGAGCGGGGGGGCAGCCAAAAACATTCAGTACTTC. Full variable domain (missing parts from reference TRBV7-2 and TRBJ2-4): GAGVSQSPSNKVTEKGKDVELRCDPISGHTALYWYRQSLGQGLEFLIYFQGNSAPDKSGLPSDRFSAERTGGSVSTLTIQRTQQEDSAVYLCASSWSGGAAKNIQYFGAGTRLSVL.

This clonotype was recorded a few times. The CDR3 loop is CASSSAVPPPSGYTF. The CDR3 nucleotides read TGTGCCAGCAGCTCCGCCGTGCCTCCCCCTTCGGGTTACACCTTC. This chain connects TRBV28 to TRBJ1-2; D unresolved. V shed 6 bases and J shed 11 bases, with 25 bases lying between them. The germline V gene encodes CDR1 MDHEN and CDR2 SYDVKM. There are 15 residues in the CDR3.

The J gene is TRBJ2-1, the V gene TRBV4-2, with 11 bases identical to TRBD2. V gave up 3 bases and J gave up 7 bases; unmatched junction bases: 11. This CDR3 spans 17 amino acids. The germline V gene has CDR1 LGHNA and CDR2 YNFKEQ. CDR3 protein: CASSQAHGTSGSNEQFF. DNA for the CDR3: TGTGCCAGCAGCCAGGCCCACGGGACTAGCGGAAGTAATGAGCAGTTCTTC.

In its sample, this clonotype was seen a few times. The chain carries TRBV7-2 and TRBJ2-4; 10 nucleotides match TRBD2. The V and J ends lost 1 base and 3 bases, in that order; junction bases with no gene match: 0. This CDR3 comprises 15 residues. Germline loops: CDR1 SGHTA, CDR2 FQGNSA. This chain's CDR3 is CASSLGTSGKNIQYF. The CDR3 coding sequence is TGTGCCAGCAGCTTAGGGACTAGCGGCAAAAACATTCAGTACTTC. Complete variable domain (other parts from reference TRBV7-2 and TRBJ2-4): GAGVSQSPSNKVTEKGKDVELRCDPISGHTALYWYRQSLGQGLEFLIYFQGNSAPDKSGLPSDRFSAERTGGSVSTLTIQRTQQEDSAVYLCASSLGTSGKNIQYFGAGTRLSVL.

A few counts support this clonotype. The chain employs TRBV10-3 and TRBJ1-2; TRBD1 might be the D (5 bases). Trimming removed 8 bases from V and 6 bases from J, with 13 bases in between. Germline V CDR1 and CDR2: ENHRY, SYGVKD. The CDR3 runs 12 residues. The CDR3 region is CAIGSSGDGYTF. CDR3 bases: TGTGCCATCGGATCCTCGGGGGATGGCTACACCTTC.

The chain is built from TRBV5-1 and TRBJ1-1, with D possibly being TRBD1 (5 bases). The CDR3 runs to 14 residues. Germline V CDR1 and CDR2: SGHRS, YFSETQ. V dropped 1 base and J dropped 2 bases, with 9 bases sitting between them. The CDR3, as DNA: TGCGCCAGCAGCTTGACACAGGCAAACACTGAAGCTTTCTTT. It translates to CASSLTQANTEAFF.